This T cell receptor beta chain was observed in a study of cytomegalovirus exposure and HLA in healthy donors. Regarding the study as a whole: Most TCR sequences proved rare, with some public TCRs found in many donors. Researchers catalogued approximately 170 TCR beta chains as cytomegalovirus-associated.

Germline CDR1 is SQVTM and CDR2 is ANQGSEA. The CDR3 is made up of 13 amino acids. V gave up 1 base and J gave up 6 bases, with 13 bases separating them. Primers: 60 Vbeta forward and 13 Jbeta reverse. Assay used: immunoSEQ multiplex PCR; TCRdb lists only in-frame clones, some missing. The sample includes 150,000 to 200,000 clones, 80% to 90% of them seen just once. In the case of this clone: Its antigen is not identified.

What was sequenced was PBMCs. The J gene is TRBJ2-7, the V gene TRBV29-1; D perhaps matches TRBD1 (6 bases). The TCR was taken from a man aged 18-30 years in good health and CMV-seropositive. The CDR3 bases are TGCAGCGTTGAAGTCCGAGGGGGAGCCGAGCAGTACTTC. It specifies CSVEVRGGAEQYF.